This T cell receptor (beta chain) is from a study of neoadjuvant anti-PD-1 for oral cavity cancer. General study points: After neoadjuvant nivolumab, PBMC T cell clonality was significantly higher in non-responders than responders. Higher pretreatment Treg/Th17 ratios tracked higher pretreatment blood clonality.

Described time point: after neoadjuvant nivolumab, at surgical resection. Blood cells were analyzed directly, without culture or expansion. Notes on this clone: The antigen is unknown.

Trimming cost V 4 bases and J 2 bases, with 9 bases left between them. The CDR3 is 13 residues long. The germline CDR1 and CDR2 sequences are LNHDA and SQIVND (reference sequence). Libraries were prepared by immunoSEQ multiplex PCR; TCRdb keeps only in-frame clonotypes and omits some of them. Of around 68,000 clones in the sample, roughly nine tenths were seen once. V usage is TRBV19 and J usage is TRBJ2-7; D is possibly TRBD1 or TRBD2 (5 bases each). The origin of this receptor is a person aged 35-79 years with oral cavity squamous cell carcinoma. The sample in question was PBMCs, obtained after nivolumab (anti-PD-1) treatment. The CDR3 sequence is CASSSTGPYEQYF. In DNA form, the CDR3 reads TGTGCCAGTAGTAGTACGGGGCCCTACGAGCAGTACTTC.